The present T cell receptor beta chain was sequenced within a study of blood T cell repertoires in COVID-19. The V and J ends lost 0 bases and 10 bases, in that order; junction bases with no gene match: 7. From germline, CDR1 is LNHNV and CDR2 YYDKDF (reference sequence). This CDR3 spans 15 amino acids. Original analysis: From reference gene primer amplification, estimates of nucleated cell counts were derived. The protocol was immunoSEQ multiplex PCR, while the TCRdb copy is restricted to in-frame clones and leaves out a portion. Clonal size and the V and J genes are those of that table, whereas D and trimming came from the DNA. The repertoire holds 30,000 to 35,000 clones, with approximately 78% as singletons.

This receptor was identified in a woman in her fifties or sixties with acute or convalescent COVID-19. The chain uses TRBV15 and TRBJ1-5; 9 nucleotides match TRBD1. Material: peripheral blood. The CDR3: CATSRDRQGGRPQHF. The CDR3, as DNA: TGTGCCACCAGCAGAGACCGACAGGGGGGTCGACCCCAGCATTTT.